These T cell receptor beta chains were read from a single sample in a study of lymphopenia after photon versus proton radiotherapy. Assay used: immunoSEQ multiplex PCR; TCRdb lists only in-frame clones, some missing. Found here are 9,500 to 15,000 clones, around 92% of them singletons; the top ten hold roughly 3.3%. The sequenced sample was peripheral blood, obtained from a patient treated with proton-based radiotherapy. These receptor sequences come from a man aged 55 to 70 with pancreatic cancer. CDR3s include the opening cysteine and the closing phenylalanine or tryptophan. The D gene is left open where the match is weak. Clone size is stated in some rows and not others, as once, few, many or a class when expanded.

v_call,d_call,j_call,clone_size,cdr3_nt,cdr3_aa
TRBV9,TRBD1,TRBJ2-2,.,TGTGCCAGCAGCGTAGCGCCGGGACAGGGGAACACCGGGGAGCTGTTTTTT,CASSVAPGQGNTGELFF
TRBV28,.,TRBJ2-7,.,TGTGCCAGCAATCCAAGGGGGACGGGGATCTACGAGCAGTACTTC,CASNPRGTGIYEQYF
TRBV20-1,.,TRBJ1-1,once,TGCAGCGTAGTGGTCGGAACTGAAGCTTTCTTT,CSVVVGTEAFF
TRBV2,.,TRBJ2-2,.,TGTGCCAGCAGTGAAAGTCGAGTTTTTGGGACCGGGGAGCTGTTTTTT,CASSESRVFGTGELFF
TRBV28,.,TRBJ1-1,.,TGTGCCAGCAGTTTAACAGTCGGAGGAAACTTGGGCACTGAAGCTTTCTTT,CASSLTVGGNLGTEAFF
TRBV4-2,.,TRBJ2-1,.,TGTGCCAGCAGCCAAGAAATCGCGGGCTACAATGAGCAGTTCTTC,CASSQEIAGYNEQFF
TRBV5-1,.,TRBJ2-5,.,TGCGCCAGCAGCCAGGGTGGGGGTTGGTACCAAGAGACCCAGTACTTC,CASSQGGGWYQETQYF
TRBV20-1,.,TRBJ1-2,.,TGCAGTGCAACAGGTGGCTACACCTTC,CSATGGYTF
TRBV28,TRBD1,TRBJ1-5,.,TGTGCCAGCAGTTCATGGACAGGGAGCGGCAATCAGCCCCAGCATTTT,CASSSWTGSGNQPQHF
TRBV6-6,.,TRBJ1-5,.,TGTGCCAGCAGACGTAATCAGCCCCAGCATTTT,CASRRNQPQHF
TRBV21-1,.,TRBJ1-6,once,TGTGCCAGCAGCACACGGACACCGCTCTCCTATAATTCACCCCTCCACTTT,CASSTRTPLSYNSPLHF
TRBV30,.,TRBJ1-4,.,TGTGCCGGGGGCGGAACTAATGAAAAACTGTTTTTT,CAGGGTNEKLFF